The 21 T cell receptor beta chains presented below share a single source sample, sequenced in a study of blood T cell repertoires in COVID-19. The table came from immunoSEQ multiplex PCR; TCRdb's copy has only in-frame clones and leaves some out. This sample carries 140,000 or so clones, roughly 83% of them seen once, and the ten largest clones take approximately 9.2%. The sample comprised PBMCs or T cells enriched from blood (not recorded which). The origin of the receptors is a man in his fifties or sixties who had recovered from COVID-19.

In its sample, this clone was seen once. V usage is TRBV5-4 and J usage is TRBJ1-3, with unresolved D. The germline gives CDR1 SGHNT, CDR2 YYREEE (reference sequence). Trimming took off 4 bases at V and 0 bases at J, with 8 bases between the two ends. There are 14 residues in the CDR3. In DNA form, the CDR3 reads TGTGCCAGCAGCGGCGGGAGCTCTGGAAACACCATATATTTT. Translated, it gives CASSGGSSGNTIYF.

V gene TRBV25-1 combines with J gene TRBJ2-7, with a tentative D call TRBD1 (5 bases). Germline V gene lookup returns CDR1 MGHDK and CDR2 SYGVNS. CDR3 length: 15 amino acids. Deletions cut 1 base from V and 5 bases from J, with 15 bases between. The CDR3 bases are TGTGCCAGCAGTGAATCTCAGGGTCCGAGGAACGAGCAGTACTTC. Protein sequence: CASSESQGPRNEQYF.

The CDR3 loop is CASTPQGQETQYF. The CDR3 region has the DNA TGTGCCAGCACCCCTCAGGGCCAAGAGACCCAGTACTTC. J is TRBJ2-5 and V is TRBV12-3 or TRBV12-4; D may be TRBD1 (5 bases). V was clipped by 7 bases and J by 1 base, with 10 bases between them. The CDR3 runs to 13 residues.

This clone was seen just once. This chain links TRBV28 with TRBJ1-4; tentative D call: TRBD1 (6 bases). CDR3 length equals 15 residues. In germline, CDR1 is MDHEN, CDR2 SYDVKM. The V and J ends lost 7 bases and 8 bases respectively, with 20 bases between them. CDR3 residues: CASILGRGPGEKLFF. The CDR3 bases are TGTGCCAGCATCCTAGGGCGGGGGCCAGGAGAAAAACTGTTTTTT.

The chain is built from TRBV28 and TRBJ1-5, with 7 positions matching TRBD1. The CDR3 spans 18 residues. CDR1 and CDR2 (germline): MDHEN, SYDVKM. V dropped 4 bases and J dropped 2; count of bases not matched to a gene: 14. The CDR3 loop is CASSSDRLGQRGNQPQHF. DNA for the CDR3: TGTGCCAGCAGTTCCGACCGATTGGGACAGAGGGGCAATCAGCCCCAGCATTTT.

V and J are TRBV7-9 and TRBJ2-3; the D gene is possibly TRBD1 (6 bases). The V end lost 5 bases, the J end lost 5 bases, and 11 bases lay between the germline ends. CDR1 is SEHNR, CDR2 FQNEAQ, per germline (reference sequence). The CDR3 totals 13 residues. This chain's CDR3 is CASSALRGDTQYF. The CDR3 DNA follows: TGTGCCAGCAGCGCCCTCAGGGGAGATACGCAGTATTTT.

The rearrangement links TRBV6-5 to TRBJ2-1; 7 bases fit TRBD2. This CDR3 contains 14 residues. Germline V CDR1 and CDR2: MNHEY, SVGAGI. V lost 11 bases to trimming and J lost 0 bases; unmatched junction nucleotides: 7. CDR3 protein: CAAQGGGSYNEQFF. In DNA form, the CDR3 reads TGTGCCGCCCAGGGCGGGGGCTCCTACAATGAGCAGTTCTTC.

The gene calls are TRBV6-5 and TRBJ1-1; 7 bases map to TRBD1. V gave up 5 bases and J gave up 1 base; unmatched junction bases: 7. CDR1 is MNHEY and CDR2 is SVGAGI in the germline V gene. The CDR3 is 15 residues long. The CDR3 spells CASSTPGQSNTEAFF. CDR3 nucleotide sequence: TGTGCCAGCAGTACGCCGGGACAGTCGAACACTGAAGCTTTCTTT.

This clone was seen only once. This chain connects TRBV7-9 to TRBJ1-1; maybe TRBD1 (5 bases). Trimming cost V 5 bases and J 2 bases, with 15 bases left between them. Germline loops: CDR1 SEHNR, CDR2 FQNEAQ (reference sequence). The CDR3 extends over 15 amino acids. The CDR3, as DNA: TGTGCCAGCAGCCAAGGGGCGGAAACAAACACTGAAGCTTTCTTT. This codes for CASSQGAETNTEAFF.

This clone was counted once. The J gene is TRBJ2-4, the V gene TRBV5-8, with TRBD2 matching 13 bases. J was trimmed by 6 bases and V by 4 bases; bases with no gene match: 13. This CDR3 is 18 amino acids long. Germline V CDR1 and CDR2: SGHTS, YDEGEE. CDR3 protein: CASSPQGLAGAYLNIQYF. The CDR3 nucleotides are TGTGCCAGCAGCCCCCAAGGACTAGCGGGGGCCTATCTAAACATTCAGTACTTC.

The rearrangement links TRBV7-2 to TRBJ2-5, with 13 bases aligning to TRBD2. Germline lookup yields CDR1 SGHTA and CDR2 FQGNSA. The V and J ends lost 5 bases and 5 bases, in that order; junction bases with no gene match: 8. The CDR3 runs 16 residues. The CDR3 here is CASSGATSGGRETQYF. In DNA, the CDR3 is TGTGCCAGCAGCGGGGCGACTAGCGGGGGGAGGGAGACCCAGTACTTC.

CDR3 region: CAISESNQGTAQYF. The CDR3 DNA reads as TGTGCCATCAGTGAGTCCAACCAGGGGACCGCGCAGTACTTC. This chain connects TRBV10-3 to TRBJ2-7, with D maybe TRBD1 (6 bases). CDR3 length: 14 amino acids. CDR1 and CDR2 (germline): ENHRY, SYGVKD. V dropped 0 bases and J dropped 9 bases, with 15 bases sitting between them.

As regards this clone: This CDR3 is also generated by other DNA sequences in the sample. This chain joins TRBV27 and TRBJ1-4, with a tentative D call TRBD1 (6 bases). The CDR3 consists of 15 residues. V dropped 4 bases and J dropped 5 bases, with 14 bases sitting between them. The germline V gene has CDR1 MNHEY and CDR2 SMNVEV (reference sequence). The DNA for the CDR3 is TGTGCCAGCAGTTGGGGGGGGCGCGGGAATGAAAAACTGTTTTTT. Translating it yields CASSWGGRGNEKLFF.

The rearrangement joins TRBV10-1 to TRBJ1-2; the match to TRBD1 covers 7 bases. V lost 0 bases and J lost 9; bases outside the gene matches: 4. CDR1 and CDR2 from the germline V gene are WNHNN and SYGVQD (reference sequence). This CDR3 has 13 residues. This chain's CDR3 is CASSESQGGRYTF. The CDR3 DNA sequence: TGCGCCAGCAGTGAGTCCCAAGGGGGCCGCTACACCTTC.

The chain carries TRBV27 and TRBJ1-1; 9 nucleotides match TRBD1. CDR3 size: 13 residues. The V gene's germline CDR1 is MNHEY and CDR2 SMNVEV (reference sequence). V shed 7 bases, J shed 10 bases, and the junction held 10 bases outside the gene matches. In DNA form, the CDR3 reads TGTGCCAGCACCTTTCCGGGACAGGGACGAGCTTTCTTT. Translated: CASTFPGQGRAFF.

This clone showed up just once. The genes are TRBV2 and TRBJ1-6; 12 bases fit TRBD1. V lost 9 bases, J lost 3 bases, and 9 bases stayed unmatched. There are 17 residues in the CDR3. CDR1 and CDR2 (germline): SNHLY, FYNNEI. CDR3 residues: CARSGTGGTSYNSPLHF. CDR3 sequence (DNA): TGTGCCAGGTCCGGGACAGGGGGCACTAGCTATAATTCACCCCTCCACTTT.

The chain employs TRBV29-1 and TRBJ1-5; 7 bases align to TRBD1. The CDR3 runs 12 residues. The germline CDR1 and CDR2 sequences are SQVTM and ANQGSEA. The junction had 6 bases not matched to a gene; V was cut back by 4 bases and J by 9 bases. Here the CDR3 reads CSVGDRVGPQHF. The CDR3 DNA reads TGCAGCGTTGGAGACAGGGTTGGGCCCCAGCATTTT.

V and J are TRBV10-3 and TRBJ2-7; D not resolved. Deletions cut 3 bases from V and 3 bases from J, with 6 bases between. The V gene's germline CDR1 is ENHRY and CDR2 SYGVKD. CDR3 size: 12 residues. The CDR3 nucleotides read TGTGCCATCAGTGAAGCACTCTACGAGCAGTACTTC. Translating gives CAISEALYEQYF.

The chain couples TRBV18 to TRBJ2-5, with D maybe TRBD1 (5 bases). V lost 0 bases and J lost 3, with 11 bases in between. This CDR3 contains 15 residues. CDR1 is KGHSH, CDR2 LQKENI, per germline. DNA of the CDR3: TGTGCCAGCTCACCACCTTCACAGGCGAAAGAGACCCAGTACTTC. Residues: CASSPPSQAKETQYF.

CDR3 protein: CASSDSPSWQTQYF. In DNA form, the CDR3 reads TGTGCCAGCAGTGACTCGCCTAGCTGGCAGACCCAGTACTTC. The rearrangement uses TRBV2 and TRBJ2-5; perhaps TRBD2 as D (5 bases). The CDR3 loop spans 14 amino acids. V lost 3 bases and J 6 bases, leaving 14 bases between the germline ends. CDR1 is SNHLY and CDR2 is FYNNEI in the germline V gene.

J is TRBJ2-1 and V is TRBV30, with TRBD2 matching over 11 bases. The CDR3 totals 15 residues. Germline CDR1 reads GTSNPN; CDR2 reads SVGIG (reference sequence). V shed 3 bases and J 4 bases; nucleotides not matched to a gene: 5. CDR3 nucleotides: TGTGCCTGGAGCTGGCTAGCGGGGGGTTACAATGAGCAGTTCTTC. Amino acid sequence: CAWSWLAGGYNEQFF.